Shown below are 10 T cell receptor beta chains from a single sample sequenced in a study of blood T cell repertoires in COVID-19. The data were produced by immunoSEQ multiplex PCR, yet TCRdb's version contains in-frame clones alone and is incomplete. The table includes about 150,000 clones, around 85% detected once. Material: peripheral blood. Receptors originate from a man at least 80 years old with COVID-19, enrolled during active disease.

The gene calls are TRBV9 and TRBJ2-3; 7 nucleotides agree with TRBD1. V shed 4 bases, J shed 7 bases, and the junction held 15 bases outside the gene matches. CDR1 and CDR2 from the germline V gene are SGDLS and YYNGEE. CDR3 length equals 16 residues. The DNA of the CDR3 is TGTGCCAGCAGCCCCCGGGACAGTCTACTCAGGAATACGCAGTATTTT. Its translation is CASSPRDSLLRNTQYF. Together with reference TRBV9 and TRBJ2-3, the CDR3 gives the full variable domain: DSGVTQTPKHLITATGQRVTLRCSPRSGDLSVYWYQQSLDQGLQFLIQYYNGEERAKGNILERFSAQQFPDLHSELNLSSLELGDSALYFCASSPRDSLLRNTQYFGPGTRLTVL.

CDR3 residues: CAISESGGQNYGYTF. The CDR3 region has the DNA TGTGCCATCAGTGAGTCGGGGGGACAGAACTATGGCTACACCTTC. The rearrangement joins TRBV10-3 to TRBJ1-2, with 7 bases aligning to TRBD1. Germline CDR1 reads ENHRY; CDR2 reads SYGVKD. V lost 0 bases, J lost 2 bases, and 3 bases stayed unmatched. The CDR3 runs 15 residues.

CDR3 protein: CASSRRPGLEKLFF. CDR3 DNA: TGCGCCAGCAGCAGAAGACCGGGGTTAGAAAAACTGTTTTTT. The chain links TRBV4-1 to TRBJ1-4; unclear D gene. Per germline, CDR1 MGHRA and CDR2 YSYEKL. The CDR3 extends over 14 amino acids. With 5 bases removed from V and 8 bases from J, the gap between germline ends came to 15 bases.

A remark on this clone: The same CDR3 arises from other DNA sequences in this sample as well. V usage is TRBV18 and J usage is TRBJ1-2, with 7 bases identical to TRBD1. The CDR3 sequence is 13 residues long. Trimming at V came to 3 bases and at J to 3 bases, leaving 1 base not matched to a gene. Germline CDR1 is KGHSH and CDR2 is LQKENI. The CDR3: CASSPGTDYGYTF. As DNA, the CDR3 is TGTGCCAGCTCACCCGGGACAGACTATGGCTACACCTTC.

CDR3 bases: TGTGCCAGCAGGAGTCTAGCGGAGTACACAGATACGCAGTATTTT. Translation: CASRSLAEYTDTQYF. The rearrangement uses TRBV6-6 and TRBJ2-3; 7 bases line up with TRBD2. CDR3 size: 15 residues. V lost 6 bases, J lost 2 bases, and 8 bases stayed unmatched. Germline CDR1 reads MNHNY; CDR2 reads SVGAGI (reference sequence).

This chain joins TRBV15 and TRBJ1-3, with 8 nucleotides matching TRBD1. V dropped 3 bases and J dropped 4; count of bases not matched to a gene: 2. Germline V gene data show CDR1 as LNHNV and CDR2 as YYDKDF (reference sequence). The CDR3 contains 14 residues. Here the CDR3 DNA reads TGTGCCACCAGCAGGACAGGGGCAGGAAACACCATATATTTT. Translating it yields CATSRTGAGNTIYF. The complete variable domain, with remaining parts taken from reference TRBV15 and TRBJ1-3, reads DAMVIQNPRYQVTQFGKPVTLSCSQTLNHNVMYWYQQKSSQAPKLLFHYYDKDFNNEADTPDNFQSRRPNTSFCFLDIRSPGLGDTAMYLCATSRTGAGNTIYFGEGSWLTVV.

V is TRBV28 and J is TRBJ1-2, with 9 bases fitting TRBD1. Trimming at V came to 4 bases and at J to 2 bases, leaving 11 bases not matched to a gene. CDR1 MDHEN and CDR2 SYDVKM come from the germline V gene. The CDR3 spans 17 residues. CDR3 region: CASSSLPGGTGNYGYTF. DNA for the CDR3: TGTGCCAGCAGTTCCCTCCCGGGGGGGACAGGGAACTATGGCTACACCTTC.

V usage is TRBV3-1 (or the pseudogene TRBV3-2) and J usage is TRBJ1-2; TRBD1 might be the D (5 bases). The CDR3 runs 15 residues. Germline V CDR1 and CDR2: LGHDT, YNNKEL (reference sequence). The V end was cut by 0 bases, the J end by 5 bases, with 13 bases between. The CDR3 loop is CASSQDPGGYYGYTF. As DNA, the CDR3 is TGTGCCAGCAGCCAAGATCCCGGGGGGTATTATGGCTACACCTTC.

The chain couples TRBV12-3 or TRBV12-4 to TRBJ2-7; the D gene is possibly TRBD1 (7 bases). Trimming shortened V by 8 bases and J by 5 bases, and 13 bases separated the two germline ends. The CDR3 totals 12 residues. The CDR3 spells CASQGGGDEQYF. CDR3 DNA: TGTGCCAGCCAGGGGGGCGGAGACGAGCAGTACTTC.

The V call is TRBV5-6, the J call TRBJ1-5; possibly TRBD1 for D (5 bases). The germline V gene encodes CDR1 SGHDT and CDR2 YYEEEE. The V end was cut by 4 bases, the J end by 5 bases, with 13 bases between. The CDR3 has 14 residues. CDR3 DNA sequence: TGTGCCAGCAGCGCCTACAAGGGGCATCAGCCCCAGCATTTT. This codes for CASSAYKGHQPQHF.